This entry is about one T cell receptor (beta chain). This record belongs to a study of blood T cell repertoires in COVID-19. Clones were read by immunoSEQ multiplex PCR, and TCRdb kept only the in-frame ones, dropping some. The sample shows about 83,000 clones, approximately 86% of them seen only once. Germline-derived CDR1 and CDR2 are SGHRS and YFSETQ. V lost 4 bases and J lost 7; bases outside the gene matches: 7. The CDR3 covers 16 residues. This clonotype was obtained from a woman at least 80 years old in a cohort sampled during active or convalescent COVID-19. The chain links TRBV5-1 to TRBJ1-6; 11 bases agree with TRBD1. The sample was peripheral blood. The CDR3, as DNA: TGCGCCAGCAGCCCAGGACAGGGGGCGCAAAATTCACCCCTCCACTTT. Its translation: CASSPGQGAQNSPLHF.